This passage covers 22 T cell receptor beta chains from one sample sequenced in a study of blood T cell repertoires in COVID-19. Sequenced by immunoSEQ multiplex PCR; TCRdb stores in-frame clones only, minus some. This sample has roughly 440,000 clones, with approximately 89% found just once. Sequences were obtained from peripheral blood. The receptor set was obtained from a woman between 45 and 60 years old with COVID-19, enrolled during active disease.

The genes are TRBV30 and TRBJ2-1; D is unclear. The ends were cut back, 2 bases at V and 2 bases at J, with 10 bases in the middle. The CDR3 extends over 14 amino acids. The germline gives CDR1 GTSNPN, CDR2 SVGIG (reference sequence). The CDR3 loop reads CAWSKMGPYNEQFF. The CDR3 bases are TGTGCCTGGAGTAAAATGGGCCCCTACAATGAGCAGTTCTTC.

The rearrangement uses TRBV11-2 and TRBJ2-1, with D perhaps TRBD2 (6 bases). Trimming shortened V by 3 bases and J by 9 bases, and 12 bases separated the two germline ends. The germline gives CDR1 SGHAT, CDR2 FQNNGV. There are 13 residues in the CDR3. CDR3 in DNA: TGTGCCAGCAGCTTGGGGGGAATTCGTGAGCAGTTCTTC. It specifies CASSLGGIREQFF.

The chain joins TRBV2 to TRBJ1-2, with TRBD1 identical over 9 bases. CDR3 size: 13 residues. Trimming at V came to 6 bases and at J to 5 bases, leaving 4 bases not matched to a gene. The V gene's germline CDR1 is SNHLY and CDR2 FYNNEI. For the CDR3, the DNA is TGTGCCAGCAGGCTCGGACAGGGGTATGGCTACACCTTC. As protein: CASRLGQGYGYTF.

V gene TRBV5-1 combines with J gene TRBJ1-2; maybe TRBD1 (5 bases). CDR1 is SGHRS, CDR2 YFSETQ, per germline. Between the trimmed V and J ends, which lost 4 bases and 0 bases, there was a span of 10 bases. The CDR3 is 14 amino acids. CDR3 loop: CASSQGLANYGYTF. As DNA, the CDR3 is TGCGCCAGCAGCCAGGGCCTAGCTAACTATGGCTACACCTTC.

The chain combines TRBV6-6 with TRBJ1-2; 8 positions agree with TRBD1. Trimming cost V 4 bases and J 5 bases; bases outside gene matches: 3. CDR1 is MNHNY and CDR2 is SVGAGI in the germline V gene (reference sequence). This CDR3 has 13 amino acids. In DNA, the CDR3 is TGTGCCAGCAGTTTGGGACAGGCTTATGGCTACACCTTC. Translation: CASSLGQAYGYTF.

V and J are TRBV5-5 and TRBJ1-2; D is perhaps TRBD1 (6 bases). V lost 4 bases to trimming and J lost 4 bases, with 14 bases between them. CDR3 length: 14 amino acids. CDR1 SGHKS and CDR2 YYEKEE come from the germline V gene (reference sequence). CDR3 protein: CASSPRTASYGYTF. The CDR3 DNA reads TGTGCCAGCAGCCCACGGACAGCGAGCTATGGCTACACCTTC. Full variable domain (rest looked up from reference TRBV5-5 and TRBJ1-2): DAGVTQSPTHLIKTRGQQVTLRCSPISGHKSVSWYQQVLGQGPQFIFQYYEKEERGRGNFPDRFSARQFPNYSSELNVNALLLGDSALYLCASSPRTASYGYTFGSGTRLTVV.

V is TRBV6-5 and J is TRBJ1-1, with unresolved D. Per germline, CDR1 MNHEY and CDR2 SVGAGI. The CDR3 totals 11 residues. Trimming cost V 2 bases and J 9 bases, with 7 bases left between them. The CDR3 here is CASSYGRKAFF. CDR3 DNA sequence: TGTGCCAGCAGTTACGGGAGGAAAGCTTTCTTT.

The chain joins TRBV27 to TRBJ2-7, with D unclear. Trimming stripped 11 bases from V and 2 bases from J, with 16 bases between. The germline V gene encodes CDR1 MNHEY and CDR2 SMNVEV (reference sequence). The CDR3 has 13 amino acids. The CDR3 nucleotides are TGTGCCCTCCTCCTGTCTGCTACCTACGAGCAGTACTTC. Its translation is CALLLSATYEQYF.

The V and J genes are TRBV3-1 (or the pseudogene TRBV3-2) and TRBJ2-3; TRBD2 aligns across 9 bases. From germline, CDR1 is LGHDT and CDR2 YNNKEL (reference sequence). The CDR3 loop spans 21 amino acids. V lost 3 bases and J lost 2; bases outside the gene matches: 21. CDR3 residues: CASSHGGRSGGTSRATDTQYF. The CDR3 region has the DNA TGTGCCAGCAGCCATGGGGGCCGGAGCGGGGGGACCAGCCGTGCCACAGATACGCAGTATTTT.

This rearrangement joins TRBV6-1 to TRBJ2-7, with D perhaps matching TRBD2 (7 bases). The CDR3 spans 13 residues. The ends were cut back, 3 bases at V and 6 bases at J, with 12 bases in the middle. Germline CDR1 reads MNHNS; CDR2 reads SASEGT. For the CDR3, the DNA is TGTGCCAGCAGTGATTGGGGGGGCAGCGAGCAGTACTTC. Protein sequence: CASSDWGGSEQYF.

The chain carries TRBV6-5 and TRBJ2-5; tentatively, D is TRBD1 (6 bases). The V end lost 3 bases, the J end lost 3 bases, and 11 bases lay between the germline ends. Per germline, CDR1 MNHEY and CDR2 SVGAGI. This CDR3 comprises 14 residues. The CDR3 loop reads CASSYSPGEETQYF. CDR3 sequence (DNA): TGTGCCAGCAGTTATAGTCCAGGGGAAGAGACCCAGTACTTC.

V is TRBV5-1 and J is TRBJ2-7; TRBD1 aligns across 7 bases. CDR1 is SGHRS and CDR2 is YFSETQ in the germline V gene. J lost 5 bases, V lost 3 bases, and 8 bases had no gene match. The CDR3 is 14 amino acids. In DNA form, the CDR3 reads TGCGCCAGCAGCTCGGGACAGATTAATAACGAGCAGTACTTC. It is translated as CASSSGQINNEQYF.

The chain employs TRBV30 and TRBJ2-2; D is possibly TRBD2 (5 bases). Trimming stripped 1 base from V and 6 bases from J, with 9 bases between. Germline lookup yields CDR1 GTSNPN and CDR2 SVGIG (reference sequence). The CDR3 contains 13 residues. The CDR3 DNA reads TGTGCCTGGAGTGAGAGGGCTCCCGGGGAGCTGTTTTTT. It codes for CAWSERAPGELFF.

The rearrangement uses TRBV5-5 and TRBJ1-5; D gene ambiguous. Germline values: CDR1 SGHKS, CDR2 YYEKEE (reference sequence). This CDR3 region has 14 residues. Trimming removed 0 bases from V and 3 bases from J, with 7 bases in between. For the CDR3, the DNA is TGTGCCAGCAGCTTGGATGTAGACAATCAGCCCCAGCATTTT. It yields the protein CASSLDVDNQPQHF.

In nucleotides, the CDR3 is TGTGCCAGCAGTTCTCCTAGGGGGCTTTCGAGAGGCTACACCTTC. Its protein is CASSSPRGLSRGYTF. This sequence joins TRBV28 and TRBJ1-2, with 7 bases aligning to TRBD1. The CDR3 totals 15 residues. Germline lookup yields CDR1 MDHEN and CDR2 SYDVKM. V trimming: 4 bases; J trimming: 8 bases; junction bases outside the gene matches: 13.

V usage is TRBV4-1 and J usage is TRBJ1-3; 8 positions match TRBD1. The CDR3 contains 15 residues. Per germline, CDR1 MGHRA and CDR2 YSYEKL. The V gene end was trimmed by 4 bases and the J gene end by 5 bases; junction bases not matched to a gene: 7. CDR3 in DNA: TGCGCCAGCAGCCTACAGGGGGACAGGAGAAACACCATATATTTT. Residues: CASSLQGDRRNTIYF.

This clone was recorded a few times. The chain is built from TRBV18 and TRBJ1-1; D unclear. The CDR3 has 12 residues. With 6 bases removed from V and 8 bases from J, the gap between germline ends came to 13 bases. Germline lookup yields CDR1 KGHSH and CDR2 LQKENI. CDR3 sequence: CASSLQREEAFF. The CDR3 DNA reads TGTGCCAGCTCCCTTCAGAGGGAAGAAGCTTTCTTT.

The gene calls are TRBV21-1 and TRBJ1-2; no DNA check was done on the table's D call, TRBD1. TRBV21-1 is a known pseudogene. The CDR3 is made up of 14 amino acids. The CDR3 DNA is TGTGCCAGCAGCAATAGACAGCAGCTCTATGGCTACACCTTC. Amino acids: CASSNRQQLYGYTF.

V and J are TRBV6-5 and TRBJ1-3; maybe TRBD1 (5 bases). The CDR3 spans 13 residues. CDR1 and CDR2 (germline): MNHEY, SVGAGI. Trimming cost V 6 bases and J 8 bases, with 14 bases left between them. Here the CDR3 reads CASRPGSRDTIYF. DNA for the CDR3: TGTGCCAGCAGGCCAGGGTCTCGGGACACCATATATTTT.

The V and J genes are TRBV30 and TRBJ1-4; D is perhaps TRBD1 (6 bases). The CDR3 spans 16 residues. Germline V gene sequence: CDR1 GTSNPN, CDR2 SVGIG (reference sequence). V was clipped by 2 bases and J by 6 bases, with 19 bases between them. The DNA for the CDR3 is TGTGCCTGGAGTAGGGCCCCGGGGCAGGGGCATGAAAAACTGTTTTTT. As protein: CAWSRAPGQGHEKLFF.

This chain joins TRBV6-6 and TRBJ1-1; possible D gene TRBD1, 5 bases. Germline V CDR1 and CDR2: MNHNY, SVGAGI (reference sequence). This CDR3 spans 12 amino acids. V gave up 6 bases and J gave up 7 bases, with 12 bases separating them. CDR3 nucleotides: TGTGCCAGCAGCTTAACCGACAGTGAAGCTTTCTTT. This sequence encodes CASSLTDSEAFF.

The CDR3 loop reads CASSLIRGQGYEQYF. CDR3 sequence (DNA): TGTGCCAGCAGCTTAATCCGGGGACAGGGGTACGAGCAGTACTTC. The gene calls are TRBV7-8 and TRBJ2-7, with TRBD1 matching over 10 bases. J was trimmed by 4 bases and V by 2 bases; bases with no gene match: 5. CDR3 length equals 15 residues. CDR1 is SGHVS, CDR2 FQNEAQ, per germline. Full variable domain (outside the CDR3, taken from reference TRBV7-8 and TRBJ2-7): GAGVSQSPRYKVAKRGQDVALRCDPISGHVSLFWYQQALGQGPEFLTYFQNEAQLDKSGLPSDRFFAERPEGSVSTLKIQRTQQEDSAVYLCASSLIRGQGYEQYFGPGTRLTVT.